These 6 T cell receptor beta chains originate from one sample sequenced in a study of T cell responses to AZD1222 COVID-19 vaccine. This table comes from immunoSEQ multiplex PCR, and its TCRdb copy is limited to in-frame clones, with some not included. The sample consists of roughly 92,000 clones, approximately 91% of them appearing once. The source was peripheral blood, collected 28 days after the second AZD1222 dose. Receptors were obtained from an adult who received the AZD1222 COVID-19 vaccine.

The CDR3 coding sequence is TGCGCCAGCAGCCAAGATATGCTAGCGGGGACCTCCTACGAGCAGTACTTC. The encoded protein is CASSQDMLAGTSYEQYF. This sequence joins TRBV4-1 and TRBJ2-7; TRBD2 matches at 9 bases. Looked up from germline, CDR1 is MGHRA and CDR2 is YSYEKL. J gave up 0 bases and V 0 bases, and 6 bases lay outside the gene matches. The CDR3 has 17 amino acids.

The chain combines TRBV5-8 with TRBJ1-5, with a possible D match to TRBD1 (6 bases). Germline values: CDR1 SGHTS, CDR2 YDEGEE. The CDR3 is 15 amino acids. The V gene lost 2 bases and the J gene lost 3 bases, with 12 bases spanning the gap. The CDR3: CASSFGQSHNQPQHF. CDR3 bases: TGTGCCAGCAGCTTTGGACAGAGTCACAATCAGCCCCAGCATTTT.

The CDR3, as DNA: TGCAGCGTTGCCCGGGACAGCCGGGTGAAAATTCAGTACTTC. Translated: CSVARDSRVKIQYF. The J gene is TRBJ2-4, the V gene TRBV29-1; TRBD1 matches 7 bases. Germline CDR1 reads SQVTM; CDR2 reads ANQGSEA. The CDR3 sequence is 14 residues long. The J segment lost 10 bases and the V segment lost 4 bases, leaving 13 bases of the junction unmatched.

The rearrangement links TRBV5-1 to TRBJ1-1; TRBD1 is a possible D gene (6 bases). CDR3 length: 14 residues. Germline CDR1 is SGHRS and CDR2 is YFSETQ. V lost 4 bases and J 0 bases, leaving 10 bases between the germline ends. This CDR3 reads CASSAQGMNTEAFF. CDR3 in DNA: TGCGCCAGCAGCGCACAGGGTATGAACACTGAAGCTTTCTTT.

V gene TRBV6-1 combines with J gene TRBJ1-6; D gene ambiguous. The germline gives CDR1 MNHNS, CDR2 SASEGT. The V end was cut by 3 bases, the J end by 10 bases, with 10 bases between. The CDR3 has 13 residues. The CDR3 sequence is CASSDVLGSPLHF. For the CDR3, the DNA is TGTGCCAGCAGTGATGTTCTAGGATCACCCCTCCACTTT.

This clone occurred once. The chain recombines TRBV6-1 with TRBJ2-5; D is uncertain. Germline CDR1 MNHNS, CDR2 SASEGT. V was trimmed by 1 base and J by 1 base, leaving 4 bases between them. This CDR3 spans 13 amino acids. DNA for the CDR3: TGTGCCAGCAGTGAAGTGGTCCAAGAGACCCAGTACTTC. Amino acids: CASSEVVQETQYF.